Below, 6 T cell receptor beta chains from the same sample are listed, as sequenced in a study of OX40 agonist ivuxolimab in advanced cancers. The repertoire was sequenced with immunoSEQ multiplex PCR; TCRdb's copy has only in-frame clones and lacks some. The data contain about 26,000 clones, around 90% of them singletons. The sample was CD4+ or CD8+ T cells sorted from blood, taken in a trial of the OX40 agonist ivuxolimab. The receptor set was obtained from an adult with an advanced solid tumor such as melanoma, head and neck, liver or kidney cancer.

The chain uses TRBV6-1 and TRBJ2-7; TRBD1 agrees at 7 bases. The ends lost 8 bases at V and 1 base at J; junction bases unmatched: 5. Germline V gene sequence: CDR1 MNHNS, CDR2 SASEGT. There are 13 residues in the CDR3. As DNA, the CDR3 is TGTGCCAGCGATGGACAGGCTTCCTACGAGCAGTACTTC. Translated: CASDGQASYEQYF.

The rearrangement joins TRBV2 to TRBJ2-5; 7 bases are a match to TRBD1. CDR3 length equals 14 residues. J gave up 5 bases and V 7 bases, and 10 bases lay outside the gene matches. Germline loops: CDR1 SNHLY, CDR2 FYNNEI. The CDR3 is CASTVRTGEETQYF. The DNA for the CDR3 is TGTGCCAGCACTGTTCGAACAGGGGAGGAGACCCAGTACTTC.

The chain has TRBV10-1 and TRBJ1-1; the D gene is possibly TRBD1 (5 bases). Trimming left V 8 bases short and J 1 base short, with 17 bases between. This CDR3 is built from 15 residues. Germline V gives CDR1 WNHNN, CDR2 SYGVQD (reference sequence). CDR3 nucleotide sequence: TGCGCCAGCTCCCCCCGAGGGACTAGGAACACTGAAGCTTTCTTT. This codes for CASSPRGTRNTEAFF.

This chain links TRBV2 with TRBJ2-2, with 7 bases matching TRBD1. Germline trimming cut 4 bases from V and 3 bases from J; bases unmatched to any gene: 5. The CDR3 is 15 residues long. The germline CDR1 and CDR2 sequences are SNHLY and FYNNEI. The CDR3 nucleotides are TGTGCCAGCAGTGGTACAGGGGCGGACACCGGGGAGCTGTTTTTT. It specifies CASSGTGADTGELFF. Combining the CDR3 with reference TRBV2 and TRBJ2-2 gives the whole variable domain EPEVTQTPSHQVTQMGQEVILRCVPISNHLYFYWYRQILGQKVEFLVSFYNNEISEKSEIFDDQFSVERPDGSNFTLKIRSTKLEDSAMYFCASSGTGADTGELFFGEGSRLTVL.

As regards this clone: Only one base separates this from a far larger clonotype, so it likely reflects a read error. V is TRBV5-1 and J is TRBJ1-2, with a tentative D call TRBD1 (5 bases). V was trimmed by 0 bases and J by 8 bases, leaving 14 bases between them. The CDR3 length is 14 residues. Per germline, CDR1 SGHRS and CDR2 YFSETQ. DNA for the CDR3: TGCGCCAGCAGCTTGGAGGCCCGGGGCTGGGGCTACACCTTC. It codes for CASSLEARGWGYTF.

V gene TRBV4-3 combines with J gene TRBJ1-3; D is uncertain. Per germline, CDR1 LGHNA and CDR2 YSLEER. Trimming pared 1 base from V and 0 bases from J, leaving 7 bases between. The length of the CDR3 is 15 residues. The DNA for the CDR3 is TGCGCCAGCAGCCAAGGACGGGGCTCTGGAAACACCATATATTTT. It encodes CASSQGRGSGNTIYF.